Below, 3 T cell receptor beta chains from the same sample are listed, as sequenced in a study of T cell clonality in common variable immunodeficiency. The study's findings and limits: Reportedly, TCR beta sequences from common variable immunodeficiency showed fewer deletions and N-nucleotide insertions.

Here immunoSEQ multiplex PCR was the method, and the copy in TCRdb shows in-frame clones only, minus some. The repertoire yields about 12,000 clones, none seen only once; the top ten contain roughly 6.9%. What these receptors recognize is not known. Sequences were obtained from peripheral blood mononuclear cells. These TCRs come from a human donor with common variable immunodeficiency.

A note on this clone: The read falls 3 residues short of the CDR3 end, and the missing part is taken from the germline J gene. The chain carries TRBV19 and TRBJ2-5, with a possible D match to TRBD2 (6 bases). The CDR3 runs to 15 residues. The germline gives CDR1 LNHDA, CDR2 SQIVND (reference sequence). With 1 base removed from V and 1 base from J, the gap between germline ends came to 10 bases. The part of the CDR3 DNA that was read is TGTGCCAGTAGTATAGCGGGGGTCGCCCAAGAGACC. Protein: CASSIAGVAQET. The whole CDR3 is CASSIAGVAQETQYF.

A remark on this clone: From the germline J gene comes the end of the CDR3, since the read stops 3 residues before it. The chain uses TRBV11-3 and TRBJ1-2; 9 bases match TRBD1. The CDR3 consists of 13 residues. Per the germline V gene, CDR1 is SGHNT and CDR2 is YENEEA. V shed 3 bases, J shed 6 bases, and the junction held 2 bases outside the gene matches. The sequenced part of the CDR3 DNA is TGTGCCAGCAGCTTTAGGACAGGGGATGGC. Its protein is CASSFRTGDG. The full CDR3 sequence reads CASSFRTGDGYTF.

A remark on this clone: The read is 3 residues too short to cover the CDR3 end, so that end is filled in from the germline J gene. The V and J genes are TRBV30 and TRBJ2-1, with D possibly TRBD2 on 6 matching bases. V was pared by 5 bases and J by 5 bases, with 16 bases between. The CDR3 spans 14 residues. Germline CDR1 reads GTSNPN; CDR2 reads SVGIG (reference sequence). CDR3 sequence reads: CAWYGRGIHNEQFF. The CDR3 DNA, read in part, is TGTGCCTGGTATGGCCGGGGGATTCACAATGAG.